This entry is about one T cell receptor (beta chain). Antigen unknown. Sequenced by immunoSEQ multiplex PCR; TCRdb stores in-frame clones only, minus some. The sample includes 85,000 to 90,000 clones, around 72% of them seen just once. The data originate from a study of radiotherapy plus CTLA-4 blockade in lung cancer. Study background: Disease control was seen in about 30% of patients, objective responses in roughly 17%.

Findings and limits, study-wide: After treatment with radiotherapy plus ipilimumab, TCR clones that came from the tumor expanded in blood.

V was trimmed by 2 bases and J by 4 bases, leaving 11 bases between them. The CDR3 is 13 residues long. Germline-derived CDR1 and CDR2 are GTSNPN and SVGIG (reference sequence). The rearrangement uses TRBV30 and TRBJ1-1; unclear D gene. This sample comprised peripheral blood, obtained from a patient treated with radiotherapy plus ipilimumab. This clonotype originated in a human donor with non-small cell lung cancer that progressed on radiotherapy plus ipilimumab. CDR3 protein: CAWSLVKGTEAFF. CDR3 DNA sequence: TGTGCCTGGAGTCTCGTAAAGGGCACTGAAGCTTTCTTT.